The entry that follows covers one T cell receptor beta chain sequence. CDR1 is MNHEY and CDR2 is SVGAGI in the germline V gene. The CDR3 loop spans 15 amino acids. The V and J ends lost 6 bases and 3 bases, in that order; junction bases with no gene match: 8. The data were obtained in a study of cytomegalovirus exposure and HLA in healthy donors. 60 Vbeta and 13 Jbeta primers were used in PCR. Data came from immunoSEQ multiplex PCR; TCRdb stores just in-frame clones and leaves some out. The profile covers around 210,000 clones, with around four fifths appearing a single time and approximately 1.5% taken by the ten largest.

This receptor was obtained from a man aged 50-60 years in good health and CMV-seronegative. The chain links TRBV6-5 to TRBJ1-5; 7 nucleotides agree with TRBD1. The sequencing input was PBMCs. This CDR3 reads CASRRRDSANQPQHF. CDR3 nucleotides: TGTGCCAGCAGGCGCCGGGACAGTGCCAATCAGCCCCAGCATTTT.